This note documents a single T cell receptor beta chain sequence. Germline lookup yields CDR1 SEHNR and CDR2 FQNEAQ (reference sequence). Deletions cut 0 bases from V and 5 bases from J, with 7 bases between. The length of the CDR3 is 13 residues. This sample is drawn from a study of blood T cell repertoires in COVID-19. Across the whole study: PBMCs, B-cell-depleted T cells, or T cells provided the cDNA or gDNA that made up the material.

TCRdb's copy holds only in-frame clones and misses some; the assay was immunoSEQ multiplex PCR. Of roughly 250,000 clones listed, 84% are singletons. The sequenced material came from peripheral blood. This rearrangement joins TRBV7-9 to TRBJ2-5; D is ambiguous. This sequence originates from a person between 65 and 79 years old with COVID-19, enrolled during active disease. CDR3 sequence reads: CASSLARLETQYF. As DNA, the CDR3 is TGTGCCAGCAGCTTAGCGAGGCTGGAGACCCAGTACTTC.